Described below is a single T cell receptor beta chain sequence and its context. Its specificity is not known. These data belong to a study of blood T cells in healthy people across ages. Whole-study findings and limits: Samples with more naive T cells showed higher observed beta diversity. In the absence of known donor CMV status, changes in expanded clonotypes were possibly confounded. Higher diversity, along with more naive CD4+ cells, distinguished long-lived donors from aged donors.

CDR3 size: 13 residues. Germline V gene sequence: CDR1 LGHDT, CDR2 YNNKEL (reference sequence). Trimming took 3 bases from V and 1 from J, leaving 6 bases between them. A second PCR, run for about 7 to 12 cycles, used a sample-barcoded 5' primer plus a J-beta primer mix. In TCRdb, the 5' RACE reads were re-called with MiXCR into one record per CDR3 protein. The sample holds about 1.8 million distinct CDR3 sequences; roughly 52% are singletons and the top ten take roughly 2%. Input material: blood. The clonotype was recovered from a woman between 40 and 50 years old in good health. This chain connects TRBV3-1 to TRBJ2-5, with D tentatively TRBD2 (5 bases). This chain's CDR3 is CASSHEGQETQYF. The DNA of the CDR3 is TGTGCCAGCAGCCACGAGGGCCAAGAGACCCAGTACTTC.